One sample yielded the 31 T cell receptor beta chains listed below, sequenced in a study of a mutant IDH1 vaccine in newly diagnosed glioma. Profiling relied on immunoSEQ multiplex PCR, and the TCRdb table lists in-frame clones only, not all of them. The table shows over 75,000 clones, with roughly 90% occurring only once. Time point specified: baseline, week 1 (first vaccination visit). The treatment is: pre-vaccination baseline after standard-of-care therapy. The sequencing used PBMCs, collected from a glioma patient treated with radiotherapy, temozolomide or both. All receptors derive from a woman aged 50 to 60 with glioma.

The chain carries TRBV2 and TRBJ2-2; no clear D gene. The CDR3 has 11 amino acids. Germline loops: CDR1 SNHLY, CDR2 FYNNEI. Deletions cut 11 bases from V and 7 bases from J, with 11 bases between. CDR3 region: CASQRFGELFF. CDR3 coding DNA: TGTGCCTCCCAGAGGTTCGGGGAGCTGTTTTTT.

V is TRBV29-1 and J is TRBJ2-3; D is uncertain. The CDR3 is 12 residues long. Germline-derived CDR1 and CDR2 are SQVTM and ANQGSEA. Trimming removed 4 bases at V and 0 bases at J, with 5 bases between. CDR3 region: CSVGGSTDTQYF. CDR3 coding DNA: TGCAGCGTTGGAGGAAGCACAGATACGCAGTATTTT.

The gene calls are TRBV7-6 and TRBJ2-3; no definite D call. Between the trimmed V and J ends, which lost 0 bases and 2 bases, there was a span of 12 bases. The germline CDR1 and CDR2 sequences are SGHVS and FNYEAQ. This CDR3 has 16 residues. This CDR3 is CASSLAGTAATDTQYF. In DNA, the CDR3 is TGTGCCAGCAGCTTAGCTGGCACAGCAGCCACAGATACGCAGTATTTT. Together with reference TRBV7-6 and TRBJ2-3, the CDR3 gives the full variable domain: GAGVSQSPRYKVTKRGQDVALRCDPISGHVSLYWYRQALGQGPEFLTYFNYEAQQDKSGLPNDRFSAERPEGSISTLTIQRTEQRDSAMYRCASSLAGTAATDTQYFGPGTRLTVL.

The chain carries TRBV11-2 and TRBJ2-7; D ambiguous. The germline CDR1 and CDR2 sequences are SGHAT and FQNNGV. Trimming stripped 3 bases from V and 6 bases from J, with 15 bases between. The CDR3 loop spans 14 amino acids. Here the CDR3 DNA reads TGTGCCAGCAGCTTCAATCAAGGACCCTCCGAGCAGTACTTC. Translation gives CASSFNQGPSEQYF.

The CDR3 reads CASSNPPQGLAGYTF. As DNA, the CDR3 is TGTGCCAGCAGCAACCCCCCGCAAGGGTTAGCTGGCTACACCTTC. This chain links TRBV28 with TRBJ1-2; D gene ambiguous. V lost 6 bases and J 7 bases, leaving 21 bases between the germline ends. Per germline, CDR1 MDHEN and CDR2 SYDVKM. This CDR3 has 15 amino acids.

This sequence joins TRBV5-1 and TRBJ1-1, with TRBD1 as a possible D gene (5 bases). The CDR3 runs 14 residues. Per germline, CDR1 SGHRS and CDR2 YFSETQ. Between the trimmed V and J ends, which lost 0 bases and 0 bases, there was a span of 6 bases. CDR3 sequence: CASSLGQMNTEAFF. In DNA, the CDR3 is TGCGCCAGCAGCTTGGGACAGATGAACACTGAAGCTTTCTTT.

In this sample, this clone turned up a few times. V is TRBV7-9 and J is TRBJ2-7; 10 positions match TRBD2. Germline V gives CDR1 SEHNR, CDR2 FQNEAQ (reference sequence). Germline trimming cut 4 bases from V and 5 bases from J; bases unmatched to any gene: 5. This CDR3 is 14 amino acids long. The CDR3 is CASSSRAGGHEQYF. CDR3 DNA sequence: TGTGCCAGCAGCTCCAGAGCGGGAGGGCACGAGCAGTACTTC.

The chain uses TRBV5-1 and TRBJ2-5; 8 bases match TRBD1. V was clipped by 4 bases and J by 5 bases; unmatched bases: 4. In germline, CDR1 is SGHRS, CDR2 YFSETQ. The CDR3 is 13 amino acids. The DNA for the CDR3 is TGCGCCAGCAGCCCAGGGGGCCCGGAGACCCAGTACTTC. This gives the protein CASSPGGPETQYF.

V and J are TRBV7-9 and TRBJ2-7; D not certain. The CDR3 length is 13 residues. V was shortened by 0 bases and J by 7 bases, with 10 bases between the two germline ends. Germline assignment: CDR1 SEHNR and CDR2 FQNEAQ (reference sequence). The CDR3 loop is CASSLASVSEQYF. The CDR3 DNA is TGTGCCAGCAGCTTAGCTTCGGTTAGTGAGCAGTACTTC. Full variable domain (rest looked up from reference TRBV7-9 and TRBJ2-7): DTGVSQNPRHKITKRGQNVTFRCDPISEHNRLYWYRQTLGQGPEFLTYFQNEAQLEKSRLLSDRFSAERPKGSFSTLEIQRTEQGDSAMYLCASSLASVSEQYFGPGTRLTVT.

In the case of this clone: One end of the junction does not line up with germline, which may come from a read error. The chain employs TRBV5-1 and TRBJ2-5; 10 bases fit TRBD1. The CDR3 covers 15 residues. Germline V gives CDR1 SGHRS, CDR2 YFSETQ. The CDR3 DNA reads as TGCGCCAGCAGATTGGACAGGGGGAGGTTAGAGACCCAGTACTTC. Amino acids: CASRLDRGRLETQYF.

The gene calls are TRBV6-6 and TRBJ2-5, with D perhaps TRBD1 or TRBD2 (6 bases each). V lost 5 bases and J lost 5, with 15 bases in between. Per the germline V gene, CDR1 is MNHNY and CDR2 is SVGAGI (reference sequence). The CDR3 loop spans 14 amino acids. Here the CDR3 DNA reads TGTGCCAGCAGTCCGGGGGCGAATTTTGAGACCCAGTACTTC. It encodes CASSPGANFETQYF.

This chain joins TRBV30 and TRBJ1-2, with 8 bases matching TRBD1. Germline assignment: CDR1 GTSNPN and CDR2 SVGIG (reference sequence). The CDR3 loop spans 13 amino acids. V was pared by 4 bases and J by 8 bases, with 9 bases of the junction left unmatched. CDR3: CAWTTQGAGGYTF. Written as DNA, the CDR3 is TGTGCCTGGACTACCCAGGGGGCTGGAGGCTACACCTTC.

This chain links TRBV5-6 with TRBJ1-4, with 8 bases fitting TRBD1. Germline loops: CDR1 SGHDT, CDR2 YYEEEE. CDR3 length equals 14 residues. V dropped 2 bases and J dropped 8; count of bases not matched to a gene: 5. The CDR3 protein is CASSFGRGLEKLFF. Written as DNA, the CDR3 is TGTGCCAGCAGCTTCGGCAGGGGGCTGGAAAAACTGTTTTTT.

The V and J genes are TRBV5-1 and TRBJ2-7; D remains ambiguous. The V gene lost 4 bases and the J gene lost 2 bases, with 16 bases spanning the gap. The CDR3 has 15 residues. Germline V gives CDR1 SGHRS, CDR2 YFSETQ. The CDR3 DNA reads TGCGCCAGCAGCCGGGCCGCGTCGAGGACCTACGAGCAGTACTTC. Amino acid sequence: CASSRAASRTYEQYF. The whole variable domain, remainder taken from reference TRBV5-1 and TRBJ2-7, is KAGVTQTPRYLIKTRGQQVTLSCSPISGHRSVSWYQQTPGQGLQFLFEYFSETQRNKGNFPGRFSGRQFSNSRSEMNVSTLELGDSALYLCASSRAASRTYEQYFGPGTRLTVT.

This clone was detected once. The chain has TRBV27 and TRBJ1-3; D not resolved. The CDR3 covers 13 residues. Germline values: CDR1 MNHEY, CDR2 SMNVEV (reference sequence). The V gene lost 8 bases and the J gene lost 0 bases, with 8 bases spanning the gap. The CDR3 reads CASPQASGNTIYF. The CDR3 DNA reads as TGTGCCAGCCCCCAGGCCTCTGGAAACACCATATATTTT.

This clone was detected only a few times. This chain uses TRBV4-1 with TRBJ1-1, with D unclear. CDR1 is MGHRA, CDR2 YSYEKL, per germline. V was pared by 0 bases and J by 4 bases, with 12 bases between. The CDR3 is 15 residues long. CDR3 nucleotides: TGCGCCAGCAGCCAAGACGAGTCGGGCGGCACTGAAGCTTTCTTT. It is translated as CASSQDESGGTEAFF.

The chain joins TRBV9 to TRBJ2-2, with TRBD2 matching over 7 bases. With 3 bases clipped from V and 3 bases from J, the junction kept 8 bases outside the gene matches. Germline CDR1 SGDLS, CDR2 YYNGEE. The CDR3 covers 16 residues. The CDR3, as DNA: TGTGCCAGCAGCGCCAGGCTGGCGGGAGACACCGGGGAGCTGTTTTTT. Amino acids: CASSARLAGDTGELFF.

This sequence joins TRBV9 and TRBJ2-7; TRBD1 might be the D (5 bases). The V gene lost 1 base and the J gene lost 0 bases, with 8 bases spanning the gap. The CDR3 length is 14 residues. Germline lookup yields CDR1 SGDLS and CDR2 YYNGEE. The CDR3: CASSVQGISYEQYF. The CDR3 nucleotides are TGTGCCAGCAGCGTACAGGGAATCTCCTACGAGCAGTACTTC.

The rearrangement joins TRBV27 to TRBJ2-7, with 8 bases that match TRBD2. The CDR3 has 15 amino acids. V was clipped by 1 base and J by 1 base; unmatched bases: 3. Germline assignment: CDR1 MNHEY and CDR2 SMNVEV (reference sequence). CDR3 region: CASSLLGLASYEQYF. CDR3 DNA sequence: TGTGCCAGCAGTTTATTAGGACTAGCTTCCTACGAGCAGTACTTC.

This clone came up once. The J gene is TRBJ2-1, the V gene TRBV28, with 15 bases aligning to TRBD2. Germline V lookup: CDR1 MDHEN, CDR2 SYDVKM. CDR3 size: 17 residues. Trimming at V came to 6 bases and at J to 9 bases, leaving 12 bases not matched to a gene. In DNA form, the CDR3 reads TGTGCCAGCAGCCCTGGTCGGGGACTAGCGGGAGGCGGTGAGCAGTTCTTC. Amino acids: CASSPGRGLAGGGEQFF.

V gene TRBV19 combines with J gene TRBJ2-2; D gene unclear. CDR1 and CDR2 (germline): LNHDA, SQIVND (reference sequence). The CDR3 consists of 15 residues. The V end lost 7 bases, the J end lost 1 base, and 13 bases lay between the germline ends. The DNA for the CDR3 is TGTGCCAGTAAAGAGGCCCATATGAACACCGGGGAGCTGTTTTTT. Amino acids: CASKEAHMNTGELFF.

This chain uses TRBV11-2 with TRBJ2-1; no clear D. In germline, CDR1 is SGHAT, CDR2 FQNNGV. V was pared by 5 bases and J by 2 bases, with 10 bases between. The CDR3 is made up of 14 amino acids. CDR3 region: CASSPRRAYNEQFF. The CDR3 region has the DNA TGTGCCAGCAGCCCCCGGAGAGCCTACAATGAGCAGTTCTTC.

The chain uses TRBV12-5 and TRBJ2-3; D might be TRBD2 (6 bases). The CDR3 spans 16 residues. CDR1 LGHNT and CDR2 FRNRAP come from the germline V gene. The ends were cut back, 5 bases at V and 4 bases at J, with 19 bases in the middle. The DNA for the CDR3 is TGTGCTAGTGGTCCCCCGACTAGTACCTTCGCAGATACGCAGTATTTT. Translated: CASGPPTSTFADTQYF.

The CDR3, as DNA: TGTGCCAGCAGTTCCGGGACAGGGAACACCGGGGAGCTGTTTTTT. Encoded protein: CASSSGTGNTGELFF. The chain has TRBV6-1 and TRBJ2-2; TRBD1 agrees at 8 bases. The CDR3 covers 15 residues. The trim removed 5 bases at V and 1 base at J, leaving 3 bases unmatched. Germline loops: CDR1 MNHNS, CDR2 SASEGT.

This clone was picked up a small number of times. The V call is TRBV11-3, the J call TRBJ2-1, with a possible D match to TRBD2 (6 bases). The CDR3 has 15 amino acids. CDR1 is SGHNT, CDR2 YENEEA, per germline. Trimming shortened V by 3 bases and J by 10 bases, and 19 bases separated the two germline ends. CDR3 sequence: CASSFTRGGRGEQFF. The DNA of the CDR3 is TGTGCCAGCAGCTTTACCCGTGGTGGCCGGGGGGAGCAGTTCTTC.

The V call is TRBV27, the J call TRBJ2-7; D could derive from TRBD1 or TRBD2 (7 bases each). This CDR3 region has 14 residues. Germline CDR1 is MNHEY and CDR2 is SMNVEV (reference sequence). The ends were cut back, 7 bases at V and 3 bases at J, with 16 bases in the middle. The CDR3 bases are TGTGCCAGCAACCCAGGGGGGGAGGTCTACGAGCAGTACTTC. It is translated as CASNPGGEVYEQYF.

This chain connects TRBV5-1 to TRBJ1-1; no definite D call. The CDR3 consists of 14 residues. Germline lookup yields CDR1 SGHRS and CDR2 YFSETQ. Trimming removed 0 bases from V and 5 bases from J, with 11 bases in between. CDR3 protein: CASSLDSSRTEAFF. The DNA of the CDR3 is TGCGCCAGCAGCTTGGACAGTAGCAGGACTGAAGCTTTCTTT.

CDR3 DNA: TGTGCCTGGAGCCACGGGACCGGGGCCTATGGCTACACCTTC. Translated, it gives CAWSHGTGAYGYTF. The chain recombines TRBV30 with TRBJ1-2; possible D gene TRBD1, 5 bases. Germline V lookup: CDR1 GTSNPN, CDR2 SVGIG (reference sequence). CDR3 length equals 14 residues. With 3 bases removed from V and 4 bases from J, the gap between germline ends came to 15 bases.

The CDR3 nucleotides are TGTGCCAGCCTAGGGGCCCACCATTCACCCCTCCACTTT. This codes for CASLGAHHSPLHF. The rearrangement uses TRBV28 and TRBJ1-6, with TRBD1 as a possible D gene (5 bases). Deletions cut 8 bases from V and 8 bases from J, with 13 bases between. Germline CDR1 is MDHEN and CDR2 is SYDVKM. CDR3 length: 13 residues.

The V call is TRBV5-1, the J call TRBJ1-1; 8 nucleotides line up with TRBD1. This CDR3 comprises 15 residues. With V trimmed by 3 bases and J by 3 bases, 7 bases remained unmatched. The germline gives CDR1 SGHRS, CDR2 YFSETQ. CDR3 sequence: CASSYSGGADTEAFF. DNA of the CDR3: TGCGCCAGCAGCTACTCAGGGGGCGCCGACACTGAAGCTTTCTTT.

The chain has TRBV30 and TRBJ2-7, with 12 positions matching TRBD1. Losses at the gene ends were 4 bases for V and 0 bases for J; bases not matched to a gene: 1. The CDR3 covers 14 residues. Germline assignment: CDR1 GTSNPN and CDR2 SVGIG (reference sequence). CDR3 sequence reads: CAWTGQGASYEQYF. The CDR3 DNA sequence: TGTGCCTGGACGGGACAGGGGGCCTCCTACGAGCAGTACTTC. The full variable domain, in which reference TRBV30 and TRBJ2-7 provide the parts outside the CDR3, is SQTIHQWPATLVQPVGSPLSLECTVEGTSNPNLYWYRQAAGRGLQLLFYSVGIGQISSEVPQNLSASRPQDRQFILSSKKLLLSDSGFYLCAWTGQGASYEQYFGPGTRLTVT.